The 6 T cell receptor beta chains presented below share a single source sample, sequenced in a study of cytomegalovirus exposure and HLA in healthy donors. The PCR employed 60 Vbeta primers together with 13 Jbeta primers. The assay was immunoSEQ multiplex PCR, and TCRdb's table has in-frame clones only and misses some. The table gives 55,000 to 85,000 clones; the top ten clones make up roughly 2.6% of it. Material for sequencing was PBMCs. These TCRs come from a female donor in good health and CMV-seropositive.

The genes are TRBV18 and TRBJ1-1; 9 positions agree with TRBD1. The germline CDR1 and CDR2 sequences are KGHSH and LQKENI. The CDR3 covers 15 residues. Trimming took 1 base from V and 3 from J; bases not matched to a gene: 3. This chain's CDR3 is CASSPLRTGDTEAFF. In DNA form, the CDR3 reads TGTGCCAGCTCACCACTTCGGACAGGGGACACTGAAGCTTTCTTT.

The rearrangement uses TRBV27 and TRBJ2-1; no clear D. The CDR3 extends over 14 amino acids. Trimming removed 3 bases at V and 0 bases at J, with 6 bases between. CDR1 and CDR2 from the germline V gene are MNHEY and SMNVEV (reference sequence). CDR3 coding DNA: TGTGCCAGCAGTTTTATGAGCTCCTACAATGAGCAGTTCTTC. Translating it yields CASSFMSSYNEQFF.

This sequence joins TRBV7-2 and TRBJ2-1; D remains unclear. Trimming pared 1 base from V and 7 bases from J, leaving 8 bases between. The germline V gene has CDR1 SGHTA and CDR2 FQGNSA. This CDR3 contains 13 residues. CDR3 nucleotides: TGTGCCAGCAGCTTAGGAAGCTGGAATGAGCAGTTCTTC. It is translated as CASSLGSWNEQFF. Full variable domain (rest looked up from reference TRBV7-2 and TRBJ2-1): GAGVSQSPSNKVTEKGKDVELRCDPISGHTALYWYRQSLGQGLEFLIYFQGNSAPDKSGLPSDRFSAERTGGSVSTLTIQRTQQEDSAVYLCASSLGSWNEQFFGPGTRLTVL.

The chain uses TRBV30 and TRBJ1-6; D possibly corresponds to TRBD1 (5 bases). The CDR3 sequence is 13 residues long. CDR1 is GTSNPN and CDR2 is SVGIG in the germline V gene (reference sequence). The V end lost 1 base, the J end lost 10 bases, and 11 bases lay between the germline ends. The CDR3 protein is CAWSGQGNSPLHF. In nucleotides, the CDR3 is TGTGCCTGGAGTGGGCAGGGAAACTCACCCCTCCACTTT.

The genes are TRBV19 and TRBJ2-2, with 9 bases aligning to TRBD2. Looked up from germline, CDR1 is LNHDA and CDR2 is SQIVND (reference sequence). V was clipped by 3 bases and J by 7 bases; unmatched bases: 6. The CDR3 runs 15 residues. CDR3 region: CASSIRRGGLGELFF. DNA for the CDR3: TGTGCCAGTAGTATTAGGCGGGGGGGGCTCGGGGAGCTGTTTTTT.

The chain carries TRBV6-5 and TRBJ1-1; unclear D gene. Trimming removed 2 bases from V and 2 bases from J, with 9 bases in between. The CDR3 totals 14 residues. CDR1 is MNHEY, CDR2 SVGAGI, per germline. The CDR3 nucleotides are TGTGCCAGCAGTTACCAGCGGGCCAACACTGAAGCTTTCTTT. Translation gives CASSYQRANTEAFF.